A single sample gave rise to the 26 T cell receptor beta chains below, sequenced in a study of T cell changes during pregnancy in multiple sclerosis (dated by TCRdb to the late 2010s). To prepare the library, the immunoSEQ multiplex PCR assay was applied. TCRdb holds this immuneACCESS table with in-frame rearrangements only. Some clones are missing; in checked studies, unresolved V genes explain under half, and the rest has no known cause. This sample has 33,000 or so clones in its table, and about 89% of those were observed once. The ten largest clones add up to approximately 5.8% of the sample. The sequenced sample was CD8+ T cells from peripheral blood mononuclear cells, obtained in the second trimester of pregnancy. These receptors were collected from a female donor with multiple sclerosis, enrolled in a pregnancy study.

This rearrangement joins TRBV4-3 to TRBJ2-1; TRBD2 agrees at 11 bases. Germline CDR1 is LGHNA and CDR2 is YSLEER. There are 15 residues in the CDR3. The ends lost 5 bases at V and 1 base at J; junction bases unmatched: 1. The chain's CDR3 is CASSWTSGSYNEQFF. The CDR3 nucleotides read TGCGCCAGCAGCTGGACTAGCGGGTCCTACAATGAGCAGTTCTTC.

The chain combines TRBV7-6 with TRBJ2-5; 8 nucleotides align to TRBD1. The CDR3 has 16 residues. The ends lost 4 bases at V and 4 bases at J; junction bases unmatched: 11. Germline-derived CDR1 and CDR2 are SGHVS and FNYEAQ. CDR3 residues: CASSSLLDDRGETQYF. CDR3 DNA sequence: TGTGCCAGCAGCTCCCTCCTAGACGACAGGGGAGAGACCCAGTACTTC.

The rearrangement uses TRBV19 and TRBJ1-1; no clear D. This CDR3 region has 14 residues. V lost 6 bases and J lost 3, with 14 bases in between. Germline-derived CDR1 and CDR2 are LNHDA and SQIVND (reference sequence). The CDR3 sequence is CASRGGPLDTEAFF. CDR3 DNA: TGTGCCAGTAGGGGAGGACCTTTGGACACTGAAGCTTTCTTT.

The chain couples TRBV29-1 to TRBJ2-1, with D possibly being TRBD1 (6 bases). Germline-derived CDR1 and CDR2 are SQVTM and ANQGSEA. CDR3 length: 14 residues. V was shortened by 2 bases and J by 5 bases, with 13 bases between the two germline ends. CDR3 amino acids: CSVEPLDSDNEQFF. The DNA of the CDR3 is TGCAGCGTTGAACCCCTGGACAGCGACAATGAGCAGTTCTTC.

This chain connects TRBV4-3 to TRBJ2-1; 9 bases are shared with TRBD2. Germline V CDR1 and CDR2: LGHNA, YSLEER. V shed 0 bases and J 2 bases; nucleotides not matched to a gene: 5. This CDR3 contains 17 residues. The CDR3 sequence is CASSQDGAGGTYNEQFF. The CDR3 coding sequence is TGCGCCAGCAGCCAAGACGGGGCGGGAGGGACCTACAATGAGCAGTTCTTC.

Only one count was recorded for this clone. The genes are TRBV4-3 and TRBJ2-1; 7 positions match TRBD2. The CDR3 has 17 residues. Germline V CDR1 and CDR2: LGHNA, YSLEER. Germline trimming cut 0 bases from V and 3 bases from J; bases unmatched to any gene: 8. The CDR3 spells CASSQDQPGGIYNEQFF. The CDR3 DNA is TGCGCCAGCAGCCAAGATCAACCGGGGGGTATCTACAATGAGCAGTTCTTC.

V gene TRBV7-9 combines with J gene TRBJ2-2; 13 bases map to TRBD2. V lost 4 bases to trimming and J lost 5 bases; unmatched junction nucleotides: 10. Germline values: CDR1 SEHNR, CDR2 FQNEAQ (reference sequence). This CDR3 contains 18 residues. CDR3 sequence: CASSSPTSGRRLTGELFF. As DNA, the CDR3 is TGTGCCAGCAGCTCCCCGACTAGCGGGAGGAGATTGACCGGGGAGCTGTTTTTT.

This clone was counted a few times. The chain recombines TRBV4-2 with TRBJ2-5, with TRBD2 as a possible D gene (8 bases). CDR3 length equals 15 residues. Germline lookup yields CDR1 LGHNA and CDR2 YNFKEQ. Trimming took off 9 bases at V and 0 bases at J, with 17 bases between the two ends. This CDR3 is CASSRGGTDQETQYF. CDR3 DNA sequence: TGTGCCAGTTCCCGCGGGGGGACAGACCAAGAGACCCAGTACTTC.

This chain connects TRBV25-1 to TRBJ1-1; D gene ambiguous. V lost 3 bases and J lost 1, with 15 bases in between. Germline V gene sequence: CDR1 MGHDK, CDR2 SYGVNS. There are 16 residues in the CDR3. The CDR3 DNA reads TGTGCCAGCAGTGACCGAGCGGACCGCCCGAACACTGAAGCTTTCTTT. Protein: CASSDRADRPNTEAFF.

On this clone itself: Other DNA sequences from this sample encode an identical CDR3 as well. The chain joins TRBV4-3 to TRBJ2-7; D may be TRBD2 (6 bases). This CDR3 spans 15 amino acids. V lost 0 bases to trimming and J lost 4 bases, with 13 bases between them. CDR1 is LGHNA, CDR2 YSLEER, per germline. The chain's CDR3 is CASSQDRTGAYEQYF. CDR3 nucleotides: TGCGCCAGCAGCCAAGACAGAACGGGAGCTTACGAGCAGTACTTC.

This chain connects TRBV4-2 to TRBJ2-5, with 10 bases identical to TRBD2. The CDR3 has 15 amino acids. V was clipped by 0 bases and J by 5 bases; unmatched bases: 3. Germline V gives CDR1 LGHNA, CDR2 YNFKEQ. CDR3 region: CASSQEASGSETQYF. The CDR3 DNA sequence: TGTGCCAGCAGCCAAGAGGCTAGCGGGAGTGAGACCCAGTACTTC.

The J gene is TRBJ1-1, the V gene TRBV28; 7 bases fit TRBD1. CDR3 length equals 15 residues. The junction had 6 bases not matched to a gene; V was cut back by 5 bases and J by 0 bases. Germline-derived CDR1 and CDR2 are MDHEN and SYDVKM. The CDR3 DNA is TGTGCCAGCAGTCGACCCACAGGGGTGAACACTGAAGCTTTCTTT. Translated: CASSRPTGVNTEAFF.

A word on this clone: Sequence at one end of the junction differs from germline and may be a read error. The CDR3 region is CASSLTQGTEAFF. The CDR3 bases are TGTGCTAGCAGCTTAACGCAGGGGACAGAAGCTTTCTTT. The V and J genes are TRBV7-7 and TRBJ1-1, with a possible D match to TRBD1 (6 bases). Germline loops: CDR1 SSHAT, CDR2 FNYEAQ (reference sequence). CDR3 length: 13 residues. The full variable domain, completed using reference TRBV7-7 and TRBJ1-1, is GAGVSQSPRYKVTKRGQDVTLRCDPISSHATLYWYQQALGQGPEFLTYFNYEAQPDKSGLPSDRFSAERPEGSISTLTIQRTEQRDSAMYRCASSLTQGTEAFFGQGTRLTVV.

CDR3 protein: CASSVGPSGREVYEQYF. CDR3 bases: TGTGCCAGCAGCGTAGGACCTAGCGGGCGAGAGGTCTACGAGCAGTACTTC. The chain carries TRBV9 and TRBJ2-7, with 8 bases lining up with TRBD2. The CDR3 extends over 17 amino acids. With V trimmed by 0 bases and J by 3 bases, 11 bases remained unmatched. Germline-derived CDR1 and CDR2 are SGDLS and YYNGEE.

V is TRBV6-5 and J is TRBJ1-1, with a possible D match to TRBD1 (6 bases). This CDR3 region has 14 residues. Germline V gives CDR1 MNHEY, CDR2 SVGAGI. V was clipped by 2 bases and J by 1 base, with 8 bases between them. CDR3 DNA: TGTGCCAGCAGTTACGGGACACCGAACACTGAAGCTTTCTTT. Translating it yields CASSYGTPNTEAFF.

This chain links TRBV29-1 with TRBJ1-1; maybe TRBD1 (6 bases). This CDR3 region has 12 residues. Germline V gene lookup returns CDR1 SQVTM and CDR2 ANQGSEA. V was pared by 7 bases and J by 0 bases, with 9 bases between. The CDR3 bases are TGCAGCGCACAGGGAATGAACACTGAAGCTTTCTTT. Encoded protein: CSAQGMNTEAFF.

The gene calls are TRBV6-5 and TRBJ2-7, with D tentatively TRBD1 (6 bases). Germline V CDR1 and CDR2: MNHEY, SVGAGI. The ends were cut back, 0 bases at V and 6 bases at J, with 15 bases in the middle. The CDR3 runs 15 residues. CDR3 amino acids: CASSYSAGVWSEQYF. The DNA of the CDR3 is TGTGCCAGCAGTTACTCAGCAGGGGTATGGAGCGAGCAGTACTTC.

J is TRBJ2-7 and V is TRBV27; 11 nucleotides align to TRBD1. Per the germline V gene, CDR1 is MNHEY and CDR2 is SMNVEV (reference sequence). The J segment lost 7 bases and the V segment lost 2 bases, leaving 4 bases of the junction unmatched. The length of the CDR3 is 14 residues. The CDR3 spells CASSLIGTGGEQYF. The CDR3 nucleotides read TGTGCCAGCAGTTTAATAGGGACAGGGGGAGAGCAGTACTTC.

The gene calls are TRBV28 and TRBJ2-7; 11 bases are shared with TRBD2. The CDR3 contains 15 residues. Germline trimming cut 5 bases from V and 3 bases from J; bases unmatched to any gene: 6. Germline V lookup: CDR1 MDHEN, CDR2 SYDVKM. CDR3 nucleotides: TGTGCCAGCAGTCTAACTAGCGGGAGAATCTACGAGCAGTACTTC. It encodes CASSLTSGRIYEQYF.

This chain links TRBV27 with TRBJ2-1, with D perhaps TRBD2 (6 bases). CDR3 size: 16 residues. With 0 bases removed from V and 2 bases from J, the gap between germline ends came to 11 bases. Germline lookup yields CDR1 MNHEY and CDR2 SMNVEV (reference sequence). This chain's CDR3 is CASSLSISGAYNEQFF. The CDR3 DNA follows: TGTGCCAGCAGTTTATCGATTAGCGGCGCCTACAATGAGCAGTTCTTC.

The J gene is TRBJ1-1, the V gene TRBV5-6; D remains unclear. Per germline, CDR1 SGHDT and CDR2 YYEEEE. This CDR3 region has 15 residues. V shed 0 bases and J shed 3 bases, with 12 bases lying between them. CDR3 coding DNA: TGTGCCAGCAGCTTGGCCCAGGCCTCCTACACTGAAGCTTTCTTT. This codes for CASSLAQASYTEAFF. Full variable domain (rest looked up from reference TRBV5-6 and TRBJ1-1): DAGVTQSPTHLIKTRGQQVTLRCSPKSGHDTVSWYQQALGQGPQFIFQYYEEEERQRGNFPDRFSGHQFPNYSSELNVNALLLGDSALYLCASSLAQASYTEAFFGQGTRLTVV.

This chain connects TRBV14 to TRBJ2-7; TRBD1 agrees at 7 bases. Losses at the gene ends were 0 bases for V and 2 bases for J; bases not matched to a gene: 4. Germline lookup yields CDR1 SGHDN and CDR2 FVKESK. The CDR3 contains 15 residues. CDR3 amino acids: CASSQETGRTYEQYF. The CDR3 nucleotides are TGTGCCAGCAGCCAAGAGACAGGGAGAACCTACGAGCAGTACTTC.

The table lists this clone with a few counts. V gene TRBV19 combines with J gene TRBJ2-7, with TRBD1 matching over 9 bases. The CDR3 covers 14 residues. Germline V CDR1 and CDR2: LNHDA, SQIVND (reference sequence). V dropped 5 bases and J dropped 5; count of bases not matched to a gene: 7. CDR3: CASSWGQGRHEQYF. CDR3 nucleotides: TGTGCCAGTAGTTGGGGACAGGGACGACACGAGCAGTACTTC.

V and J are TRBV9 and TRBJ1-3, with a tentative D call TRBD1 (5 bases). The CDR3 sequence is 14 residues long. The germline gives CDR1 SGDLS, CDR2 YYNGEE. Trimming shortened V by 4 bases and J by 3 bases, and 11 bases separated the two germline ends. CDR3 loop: CASSPPGFGNTIYF. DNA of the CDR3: TGTGCCAGCAGCCCTCCAGGGTTTGGAAACACCATATATTTT.

This CDR3 reads CASSPEVAVSTDTQYF. As DNA, the CDR3 is TGTGCCAGCAGCCCAGAGGTAGCGGTGAGCACAGATACGCAGTATTTT. This chain links TRBV9 with TRBJ2-3, with a weak D call TRBD2 (6 bases). Trimming stripped 4 bases from V and 0 bases from J, with 15 bases between. The CDR3 runs to 16 residues. CDR1 SGDLS and CDR2 YYNGEE come from the germline V gene. Based on the CDR3 plus reference TRBV9 and TRBJ2-3, the full variable domain is DSGVTQTPKHLITATGQRVTLRCSPRSGDLSVYWYQQSLDQGLQFLIQYYNGEERAKGNILERFSAQQFPDLHSELNLSSLELGDSALYFCASSPEVAVSTDTQYFGPGTRLTVL.

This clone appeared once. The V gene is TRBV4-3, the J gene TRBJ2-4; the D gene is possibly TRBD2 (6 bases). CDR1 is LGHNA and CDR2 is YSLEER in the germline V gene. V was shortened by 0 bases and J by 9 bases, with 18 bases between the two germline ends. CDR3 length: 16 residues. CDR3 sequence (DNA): TGCGCCAGCAGCCAAGATCAAGAGGGACTTGGTGGCATTCAGTACTTC. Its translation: CASSQDQEGLGGIQYF.